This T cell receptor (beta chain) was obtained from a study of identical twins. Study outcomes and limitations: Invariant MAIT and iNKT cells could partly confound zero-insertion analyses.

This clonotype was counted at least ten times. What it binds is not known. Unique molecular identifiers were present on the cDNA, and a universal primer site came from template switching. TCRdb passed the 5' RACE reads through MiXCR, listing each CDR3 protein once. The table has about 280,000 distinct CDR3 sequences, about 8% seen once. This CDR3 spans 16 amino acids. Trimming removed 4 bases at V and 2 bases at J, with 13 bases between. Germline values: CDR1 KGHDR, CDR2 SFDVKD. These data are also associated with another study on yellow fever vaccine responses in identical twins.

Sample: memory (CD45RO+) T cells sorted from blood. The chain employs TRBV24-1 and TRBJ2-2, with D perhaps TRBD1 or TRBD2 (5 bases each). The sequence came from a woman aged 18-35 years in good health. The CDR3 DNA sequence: TGTGCCACCAGTGACCCGGGACGGACCAACACCGGGGAGCTGTTTTTT. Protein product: CATSDPGRTNTGELFF.